This entry lists 15 T cell receptor beta chains sequenced from one sample in a study of cytomegalovirus exposure and HLA in healthy donors. The primer mix had 60 Vbeta and 13 Jbeta primers. Assay: immunoSEQ multiplex PCR; the TCRdb copy retains only in-frame clones and omits some. The data contain roughly 110,000 clones, less than 80% of them singletons. Input material: PBMCs. These receptors came from a man in his 60s in good health and CMV-seronegative.

The sample holds a few counts of this clone. This chain links TRBV6-6 with TRBJ1-2; D is possibly TRBD1 (6 bases). Deletions cut 0 bases from V and 5 bases from J, with 13 bases between. The CDR3 extends over 15 amino acids. Germline V gene data show CDR1 as MNHNY and CDR2 as SVGAGI (reference sequence). The CDR3 reads CASSYSRDTEYGYTF. The DNA for the CDR3 is TGTGCCAGCAGTTACTCCCGGGACACTGAATATGGCTACACCTTC.

This chain uses TRBV9 with TRBJ2-1; 9 bases are a match to TRBD1. Germline CDR1 and CDR2: SGDLS and YYNGEE. With V trimmed by 4 bases and J by 4 bases, 9 bases remained unmatched. This CDR3 is built from 16 residues. This chain's CDR3 is CASSHHRGQGYNEQFF. The CDR3 bases are TGTGCCAGCAGCCACCACAGGGGACAGGGTTACAATGAGCAGTTCTTC.

The chain combines TRBV18 with TRBJ2-5, with D perhaps matching TRBD1 (6 bases). The CDR3 sequence is 13 residues long. Germline V gives CDR1 KGHSH, CDR2 LQKENI. V dropped 5 bases and J dropped 4 bases, with 11 bases sitting between them. Written as DNA, the CDR3 is TGTGCCAGCTCAAAGACAGGCGGAGAGACCCAGTACTTC. Its translation: CASSKTGGETQYF.

This clone was detected once. The rearrangement uses TRBV28 and TRBJ1-3; D remains unclear. This CDR3 contains 14 residues. CDR1 is MDHEN, CDR2 SYDVKM, per germline. The V gene lost 2 bases and the J gene lost 4 bases, with 9 bases spanning the gap. CDR3 in DNA: TGTGCCAGCAGTTTAGGAGTTCCCGGAAACACCATATATTTT. It yields the protein CASSLGVPGNTIYF.

V is TRBV28 and J is TRBJ2-7; 7 bases line up with TRBD1. Germline values: CDR1 MDHEN, CDR2 SYDVKM. With 7 bases clipped from V and 4 bases from J, the junction kept 7 bases outside the gene matches. The length of the CDR3 is 13 residues. The CDR3 nucleotides are TGTGCCAGCACCGACACAGGGGTTTACGAGCAGTACGTC. Its translation is CASTDTGVYEQYV.

This clone was seen a single time. The J gene is TRBJ2-7, the V gene TRBV2, with 9 bases identical to TRBD2. The germline gives CDR1 SNHLY, CDR2 FYNNEI. J lost 3 bases, V lost 1 base, and 7 bases had no gene match. The CDR3 length is 16 residues. The CDR3 DNA is TGTGCCAGCAGTGAAGGGTTAGCGGGGGCCGGCTACGAGCAGTACTTC. Translation gives CASSEGLAGAGYEQYF.

V gene TRBV18 combines with J gene TRBJ2-5; perhaps TRBD2 as D (6 bases). V lost 2 bases to trimming and J lost 9 bases, with 25 bases between them. Looked up from germline, CDR1 is KGHSH and CDR2 is LQKENI. The CDR3 is 17 residues long. As DNA, the CDR3 is TGTGCCAGCTCACCATCGTACGGGACGACCGAGTCGGGGGCCCAGTACTTC. Its translation: CASSPSYGTTESGAQYF.

V is TRBV5-4 and J is TRBJ1-1; D not resolved. The CDR3 length is 15 residues. Trimming took 1 base from V and 2 from J, leaving 12 bases between them. CDR1 SGHNT and CDR2 YYREEE come from the germline V gene (reference sequence). As DNA, the CDR3 is TGTGCCAGCAGCTTGCCAGGAAACCTAAACACTGAAGCTTTCTTT. Protein: CASSLPGNLNTEAFF.

The chain combines TRBV13 with TRBJ2-1; 9 bases agree with TRBD1. The germline gives CDR1 PRHDT, CDR2 FYEKMQ (reference sequence). The junction had 8 bases not matched to a gene; V was cut back by 5 bases and J by 6 bases. The CDR3 has 15 residues. This chain's CDR3 is CASSPPGTGINEQFF. CDR3 bases: TGTGCCAGCAGCCCACCCGGGACAGGGATCAATGAGCAGTTCTTC.

The V call is TRBV2, the J call TRBJ1-1; 8 positions match TRBD1. The CDR3 loop spans 14 amino acids. Germline loops: CDR1 SNHLY, CDR2 FYNNEI. J was trimmed by 11 bases and V by 6 bases; bases with no gene match: 14. CDR3 region: CASRTTGEFKEAFF. CDR3 nucleotides: TGTGCCAGCAGGACGACAGGGGAATTTAAAGAGGCTTTCTTT.

V usage is TRBV18 and J usage is TRBJ2-5; 7 bases fit TRBD2. The CDR3 has 14 residues. Trimming cost V 6 bases and J 2 bases; bases outside gene matches: 6. Germline CDR1 and CDR2: KGHSH and LQKENI. This chain's CDR3 is CASSPGREQETQYF. CDR3 nucleotides: TGTGCCAGCTCCCCGGGGAGGGAACAAGAGACCCAGTACTTC.

The chain couples TRBV27 to TRBJ1-5; 7 nucleotides align to TRBD1. This CDR3 comprises 14 residues. CDR1 and CDR2 from the germline V gene are MNHEY and SMNVEV (reference sequence). The V gene end was trimmed by 5 bases and the J gene end by 7 bases; junction bases not matched to a gene: 8. CDR3 bases: TGTGCCAGCAGTCGTACAGGGGTTAACCAGCCCCAGCATTTT. Translated: CASSRTGVNQPQHF.

As DNA, the CDR3 is TGCGCCAGCAGCTTGGTCGGTTCCCAAGAGACCCAGTACTTC. Its translation: CASSLVGSQETQYF. V and J are TRBV5-1 and TRBJ2-5; D unclear. This CDR3 comprises 14 residues. Germline-derived CDR1 and CDR2 are SGHRS and YFSETQ. Trimming stripped 0 bases from V and 1 base from J, with 7 bases between.

The chain is built from TRBV19 and TRBJ2-5, with D possibly TRBD2 on 5 matching bases. Germline lookup yields CDR1 LNHDA and CDR2 SQIVND (reference sequence). The CDR3 covers 14 residues. The ends were cut back, 7 bases at V and 0 bases at J, with 12 bases in the middle. This CDR3 reads CASKRAVYQETQYF. The CDR3 region has the DNA TGTGCCAGTAAGAGGGCAGTGTACCAAGAGACCCAGTACTTC.

Turning to this clone: The junction and the germline gene differ at one end; a read error may be behind it. The chain recombines TRBV5-8 with TRBJ1-2, with TRBD1 matching over 7 bases. The germline gives CDR1 SGHTS, CDR2 YDEGEE. The length of the CDR3 is 13 residues. The CDR3 bases are TGTGCCGGCAGACCGACAGGGCCCTATGGCTACACCTTC. This sequence encodes CAGRPTGPYGYTF.